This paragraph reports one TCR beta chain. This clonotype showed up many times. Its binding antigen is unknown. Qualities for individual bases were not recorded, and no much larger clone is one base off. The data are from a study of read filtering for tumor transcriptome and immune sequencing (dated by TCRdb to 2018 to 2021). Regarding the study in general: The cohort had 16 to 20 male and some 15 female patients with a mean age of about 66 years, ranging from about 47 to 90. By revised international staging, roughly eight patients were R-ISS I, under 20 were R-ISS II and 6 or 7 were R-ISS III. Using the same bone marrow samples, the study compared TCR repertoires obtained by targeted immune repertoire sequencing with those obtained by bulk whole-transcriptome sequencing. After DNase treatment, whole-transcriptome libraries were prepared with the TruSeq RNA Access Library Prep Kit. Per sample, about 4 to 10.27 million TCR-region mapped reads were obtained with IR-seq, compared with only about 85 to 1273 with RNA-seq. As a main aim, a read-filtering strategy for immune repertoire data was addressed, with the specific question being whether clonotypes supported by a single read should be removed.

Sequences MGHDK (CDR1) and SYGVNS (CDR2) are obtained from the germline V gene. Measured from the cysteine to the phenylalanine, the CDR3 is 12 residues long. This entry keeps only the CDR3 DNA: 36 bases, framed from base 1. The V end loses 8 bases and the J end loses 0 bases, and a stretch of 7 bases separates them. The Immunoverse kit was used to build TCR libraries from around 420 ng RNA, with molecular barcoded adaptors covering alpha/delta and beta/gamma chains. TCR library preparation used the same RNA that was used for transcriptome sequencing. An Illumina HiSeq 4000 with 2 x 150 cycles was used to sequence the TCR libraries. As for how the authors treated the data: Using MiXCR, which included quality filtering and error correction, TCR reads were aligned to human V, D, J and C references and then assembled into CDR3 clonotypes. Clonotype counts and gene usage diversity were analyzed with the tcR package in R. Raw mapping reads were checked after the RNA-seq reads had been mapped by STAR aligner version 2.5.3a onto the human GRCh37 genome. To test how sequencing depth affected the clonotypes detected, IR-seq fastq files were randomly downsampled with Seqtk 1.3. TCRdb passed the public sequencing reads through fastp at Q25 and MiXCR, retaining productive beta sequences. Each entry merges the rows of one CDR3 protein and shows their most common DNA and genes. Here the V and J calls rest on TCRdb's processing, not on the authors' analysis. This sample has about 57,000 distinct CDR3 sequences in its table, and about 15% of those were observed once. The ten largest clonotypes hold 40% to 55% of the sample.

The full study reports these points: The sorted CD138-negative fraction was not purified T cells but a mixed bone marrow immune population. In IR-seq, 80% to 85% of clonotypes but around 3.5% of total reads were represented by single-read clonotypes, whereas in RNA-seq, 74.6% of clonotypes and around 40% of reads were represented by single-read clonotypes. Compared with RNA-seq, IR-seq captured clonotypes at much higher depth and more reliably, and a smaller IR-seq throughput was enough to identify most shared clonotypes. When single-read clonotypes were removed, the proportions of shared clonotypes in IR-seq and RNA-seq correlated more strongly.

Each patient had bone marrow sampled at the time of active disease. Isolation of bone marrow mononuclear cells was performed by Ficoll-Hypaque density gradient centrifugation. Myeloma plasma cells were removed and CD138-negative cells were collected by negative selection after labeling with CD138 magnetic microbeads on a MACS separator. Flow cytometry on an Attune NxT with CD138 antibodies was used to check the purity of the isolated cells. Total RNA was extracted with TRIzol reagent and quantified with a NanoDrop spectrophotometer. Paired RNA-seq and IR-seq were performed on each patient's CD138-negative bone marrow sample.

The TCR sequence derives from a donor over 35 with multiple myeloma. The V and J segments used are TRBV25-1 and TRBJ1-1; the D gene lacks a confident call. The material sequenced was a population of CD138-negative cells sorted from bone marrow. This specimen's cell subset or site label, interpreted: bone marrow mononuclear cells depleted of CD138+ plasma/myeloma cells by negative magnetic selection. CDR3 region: CASGFMNTEAFF. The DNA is TGTGCCAGCGGGTTTATGAACACTGAAGCTTTCTTT.